The TCR beta chain under discussion was sequenced for a study of cytomegalovirus exposure and HLA in healthy donors. Regarding the study as a whole: In a later analysis, CMV-associated beta chains were mostly HLA-associated, it appeared.

V lost 4 bases and J lost 4, with 13 bases in between. Germline CDR1 and CDR2: ENHRY and SYGVKD. The CDR3 has 14 amino acids. As concerns this clone: As yet, its antigen is unknown.

Healthy bone marrow donors formed the donor group. Despite likely unrecorded immune exposures, the donors were nominally healthy at the time of sampling. Primers for the PCR totalled 60 Vbeta and 13 Jbeta. Clones were read by immunoSEQ multiplex PCR, and TCRdb kept only the in-frame ones, dropping some. The data show about 140,000 clones, approximately 82% seen once. Sequencing input: PBMCs. This chain links TRBV10-3 with TRBJ1-1; possibly TRBD1 for D (6 bases). This TCR was recovered from a woman between 40 and 50 years old in good health and CMV-seronegative. The CDR3 reads CAISAAQGSTEAFF. In DNA, the CDR3 is TGTGCCATCAGTGCCGCACAGGGATCCACTGAAGCTTTCTTT.